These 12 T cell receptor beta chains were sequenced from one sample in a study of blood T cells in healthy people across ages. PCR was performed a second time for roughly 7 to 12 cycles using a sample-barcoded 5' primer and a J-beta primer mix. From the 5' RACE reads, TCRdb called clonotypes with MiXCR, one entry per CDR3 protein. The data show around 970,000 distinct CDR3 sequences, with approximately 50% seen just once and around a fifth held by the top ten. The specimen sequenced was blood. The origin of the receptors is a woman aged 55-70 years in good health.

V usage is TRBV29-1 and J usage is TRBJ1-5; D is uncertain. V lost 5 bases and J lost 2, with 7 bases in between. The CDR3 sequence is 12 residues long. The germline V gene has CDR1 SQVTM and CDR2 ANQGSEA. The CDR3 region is CSVSFGNQPQHF. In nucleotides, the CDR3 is TGCAGCGTTTCCTTTGGCAATCAGCCCCAGCATTTT. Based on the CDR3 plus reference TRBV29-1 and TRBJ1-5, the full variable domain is SAVISQKPSRDICQRGTSLTIQCQVDSQVTMMFWYRQQPGQSLTLIATANQGSEATYESGFVIDKFPISRPNLTFSTLTVSNMSPEDSSIYLCSVSFGNQPQHFGDGTRLSIL.

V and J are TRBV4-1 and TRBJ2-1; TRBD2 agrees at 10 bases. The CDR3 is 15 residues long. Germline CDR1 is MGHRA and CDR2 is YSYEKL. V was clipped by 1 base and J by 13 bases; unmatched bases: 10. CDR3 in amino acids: CASSQVSSGSETQFF. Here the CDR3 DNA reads TGCGCCAGCAGCCAAGTGTCTAGCGGGAGTGAGACCCAGTTCTTC.

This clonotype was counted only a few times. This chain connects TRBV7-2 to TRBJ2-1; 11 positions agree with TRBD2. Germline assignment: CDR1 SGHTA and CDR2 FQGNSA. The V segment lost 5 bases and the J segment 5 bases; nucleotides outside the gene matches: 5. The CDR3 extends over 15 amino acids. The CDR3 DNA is TGTGCCAGCAGCACCCGACTAGCGGGACACAATGAGCAGTTCTTC. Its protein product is CASSTRLAGHNEQFF.

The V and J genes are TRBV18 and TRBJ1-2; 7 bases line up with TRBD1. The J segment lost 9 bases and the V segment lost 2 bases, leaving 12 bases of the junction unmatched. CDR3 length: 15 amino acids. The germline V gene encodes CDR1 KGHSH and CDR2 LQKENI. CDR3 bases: TGTGCCAGCTCACCAAGGACAGGACCGACGGTTCGCTACACCTTC. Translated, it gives CASSPRTGPTVRYTF.

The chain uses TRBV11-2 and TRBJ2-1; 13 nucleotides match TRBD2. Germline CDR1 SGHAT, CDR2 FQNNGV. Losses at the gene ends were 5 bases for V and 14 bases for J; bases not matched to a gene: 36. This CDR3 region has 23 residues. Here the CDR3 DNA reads TGTGCCAGCAGCCTGGGGACAGCCGGGACTAGCGGGAAGATTGGGACAATGAGCAGGGATAAGTTCTTC. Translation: CASSLGTAGTSGKIGTMSRDKFF.

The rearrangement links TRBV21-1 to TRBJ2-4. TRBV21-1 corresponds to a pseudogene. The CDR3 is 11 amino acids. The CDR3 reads CASSKGGIQYF. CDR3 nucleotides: TGTGCCAGCAGCAAAGGGGGCATTCAGTACTTC.

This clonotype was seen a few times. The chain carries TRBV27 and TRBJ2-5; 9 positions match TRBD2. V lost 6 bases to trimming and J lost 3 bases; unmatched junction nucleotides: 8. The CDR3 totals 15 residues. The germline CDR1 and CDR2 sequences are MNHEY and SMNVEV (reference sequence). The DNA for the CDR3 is TGTGCCAGCAGCGTTCCGGGACTAGCAAAAGAGACCCAGTACTTC. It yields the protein CASSVPGLAKETQYF.

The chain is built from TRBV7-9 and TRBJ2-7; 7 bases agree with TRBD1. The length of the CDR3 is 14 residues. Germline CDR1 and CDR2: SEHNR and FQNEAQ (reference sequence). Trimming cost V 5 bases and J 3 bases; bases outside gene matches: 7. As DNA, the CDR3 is TGTGCCAGCAGCCTGACAGGGTTAAACTACGAGCAGTACTTC. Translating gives CASSLTGLNYEQYF.

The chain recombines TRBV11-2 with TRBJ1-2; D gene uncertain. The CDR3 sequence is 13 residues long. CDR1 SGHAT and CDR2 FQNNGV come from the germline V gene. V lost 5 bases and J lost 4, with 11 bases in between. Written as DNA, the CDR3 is TGTGCCAGCAGCCGACACGGAGGCTATGGCTACACCTTC. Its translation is CASSRHGGYGYTF.

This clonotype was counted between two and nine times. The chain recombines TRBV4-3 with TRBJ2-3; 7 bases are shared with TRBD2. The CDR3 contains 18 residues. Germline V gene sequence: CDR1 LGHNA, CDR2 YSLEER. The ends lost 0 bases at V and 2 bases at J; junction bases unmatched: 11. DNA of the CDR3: TGCGCCAGCAGCCAAGAGGTGGCGGGAGAGACAGTCACAGATACGCAGTATTTT. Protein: CASSQEVAGETVTDTQYF.

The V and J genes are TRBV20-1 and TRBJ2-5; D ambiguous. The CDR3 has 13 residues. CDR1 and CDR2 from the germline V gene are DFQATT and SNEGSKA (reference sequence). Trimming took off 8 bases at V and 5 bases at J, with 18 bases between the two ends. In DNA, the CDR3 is TGCAGTCCCCAACCCGGCCAGGCGGAGACCCAGTACTTC. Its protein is CSPQPGQAETQYF.

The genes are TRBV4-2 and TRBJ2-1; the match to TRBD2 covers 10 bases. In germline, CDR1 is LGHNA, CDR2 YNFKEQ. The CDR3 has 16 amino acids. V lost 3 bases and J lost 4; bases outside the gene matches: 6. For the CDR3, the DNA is TGTGCCAGCAGCCACCCTAGCGGGAGCAGGTACAATGAGCAGTTCTTC. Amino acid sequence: CASSHPSGSRYNEQFF.